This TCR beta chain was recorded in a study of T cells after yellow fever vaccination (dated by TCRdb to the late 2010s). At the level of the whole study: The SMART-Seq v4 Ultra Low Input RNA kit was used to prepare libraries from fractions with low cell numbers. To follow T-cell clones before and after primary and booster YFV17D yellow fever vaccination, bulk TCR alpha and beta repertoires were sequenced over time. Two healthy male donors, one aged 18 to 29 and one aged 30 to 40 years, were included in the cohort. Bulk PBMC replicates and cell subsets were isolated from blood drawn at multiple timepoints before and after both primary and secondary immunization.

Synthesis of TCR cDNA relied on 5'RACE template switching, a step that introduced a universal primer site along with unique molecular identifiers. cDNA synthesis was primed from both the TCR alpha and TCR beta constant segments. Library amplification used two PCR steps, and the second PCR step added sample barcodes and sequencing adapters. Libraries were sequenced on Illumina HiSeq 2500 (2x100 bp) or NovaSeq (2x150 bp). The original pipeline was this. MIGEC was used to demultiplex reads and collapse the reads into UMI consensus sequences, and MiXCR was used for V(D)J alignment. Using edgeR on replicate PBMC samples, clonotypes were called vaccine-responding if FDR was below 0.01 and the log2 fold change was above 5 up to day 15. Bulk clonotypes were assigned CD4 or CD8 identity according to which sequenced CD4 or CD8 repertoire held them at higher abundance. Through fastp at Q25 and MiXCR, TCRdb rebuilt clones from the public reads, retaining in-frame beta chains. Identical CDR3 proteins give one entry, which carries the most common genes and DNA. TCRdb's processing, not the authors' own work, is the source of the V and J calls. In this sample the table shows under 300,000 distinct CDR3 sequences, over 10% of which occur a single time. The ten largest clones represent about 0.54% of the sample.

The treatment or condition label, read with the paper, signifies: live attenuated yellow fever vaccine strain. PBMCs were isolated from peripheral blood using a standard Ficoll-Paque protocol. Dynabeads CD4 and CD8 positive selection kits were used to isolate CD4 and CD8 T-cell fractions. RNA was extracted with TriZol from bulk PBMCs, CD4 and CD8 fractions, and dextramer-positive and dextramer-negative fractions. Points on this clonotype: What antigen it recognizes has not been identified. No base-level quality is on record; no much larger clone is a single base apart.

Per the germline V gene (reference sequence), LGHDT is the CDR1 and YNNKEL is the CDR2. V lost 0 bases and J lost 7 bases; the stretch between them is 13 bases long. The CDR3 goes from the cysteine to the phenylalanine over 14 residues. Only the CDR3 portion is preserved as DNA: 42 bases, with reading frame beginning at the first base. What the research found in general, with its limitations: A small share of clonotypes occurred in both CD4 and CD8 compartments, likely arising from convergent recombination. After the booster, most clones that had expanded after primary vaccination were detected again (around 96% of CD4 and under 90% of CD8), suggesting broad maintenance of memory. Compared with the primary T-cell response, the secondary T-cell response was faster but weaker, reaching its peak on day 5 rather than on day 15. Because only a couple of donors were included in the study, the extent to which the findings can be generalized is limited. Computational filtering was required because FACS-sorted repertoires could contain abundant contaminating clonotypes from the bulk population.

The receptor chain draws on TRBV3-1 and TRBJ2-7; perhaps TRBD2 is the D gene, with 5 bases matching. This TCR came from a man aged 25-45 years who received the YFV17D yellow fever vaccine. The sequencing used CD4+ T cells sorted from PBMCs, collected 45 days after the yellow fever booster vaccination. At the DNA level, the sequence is TGTGCCAGCAGCCAAGATATGGTATCGGGGGAGCAGTACTTC. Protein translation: CASSQDMVSGEQYF.